This entry is about one T cell receptor (beta chain). The data originate from a study of OX40 agonist ivuxolimab in advanced cancers. TCRdb's copy holds only in-frame clones and misses some; the assay was immunoSEQ multiplex PCR. This table has tens of thousands of clones, about 87% appearing once. Unmatched junction bases numbered 6, after V lost 4 bases and J lost 7 bases. Germline V CDR1 and CDR2: SGHRS, YFSETQ. The CDR3 is 14 amino acids. The chain combines TRBV5-1 with TRBJ2-2, with 8 bases that match TRBD1. Sequenced here: CD4+ or CD8+ T cells sorted from blood, sampled in a trial of the OX40 agonist ivuxolimab. This sequence was found in an adult with an advanced solid tumor such as melanoma, head and neck, liver or kidney cancer. The DNA of the CDR3 is TGCGCCAGCAGCCCGACAGGGGTTGACGGGGAGCTGTTTTTT. Translating it yields CASSPTGVDGELFF.